The 30 T cell receptor beta chains below were found in one sample sequenced in a study of cytomegalovirus exposure and HLA in healthy donors. Assay: immunoSEQ multiplex PCR; the TCRdb copy retains only in-frame clones and omits some. Of 100,000 to 150,000 clones listed, around 95% are singletons. Material: PBMCs. These receptors all stem from a man between 18 and 35 years old in good health and CMV-seronegative.

This chain connects TRBV4-1 to TRBJ2-7; perhaps TRBD2 as D (5 bases). Germline CDR1 is MGHRA and CDR2 is YSYEKL. CDR3 length equals 14 residues. V gave up 8 bases and J gave up 2 bases, with 16 bases separating them. The CDR3: CASSKGLNTYEQYF. CDR3 DNA: TGCGCCAGCTCAAAAGGACTTAACACCTACGAGCAGTACTTC.

The chain uses TRBV28 and TRBJ1-1, with unresolved D. Germline CDR1 MDHEN, CDR2 SYDVKM. This CDR3 has 15 residues. V dropped 7 bases and J dropped 1 base, with 16 bases sitting between them. The CDR3 here is CASTNSRRGNTEAFF. The CDR3, as DNA: TGTGCCAGCACTAACAGCAGGCGGGGGAACACTGAAGCTTTCTTT.

V is TRBV7-3 and J is TRBJ2-1, with TRBD2 identical over 14 bases. Per the germline V gene, CDR1 is SGHTA and CDR2 is FQGTGA. The V gene end was trimmed by 1 base and the J gene end by 10 bases; junction bases not matched to a gene: 6. The CDR3 has 16 amino acids. The CDR3 DNA reads as TGTGCCAGCAGCTTAAGGGGACTAGCGGGAGTTGGGGAGCAGTTCTTC. It specifies CASSLRGLAGVGEQFF.

DNA of the CDR3: TGCGCCAGCAGCCAGGGCTTGGGGGGGATCTACAATGAGCAGTTCTTC. Protein sequence: CASSQGLGGIYNEQFF. The J gene is TRBJ2-1, the V gene TRBV4-1; 7 bases are a match to TRBD2. Trimming removed 3 bases from V and 3 bases from J; junction bases left unmatched: 8. The length of the CDR3 is 16 residues. CDR1 is MGHRA, CDR2 YSYEKL, per germline.

V usage is TRBV4-1 and J usage is TRBJ2-7; D may be TRBD2 (6 bases). Germline-derived CDR1 and CDR2 are MGHRA and YSYEKL. The CDR3 has 14 amino acids. V shed 0 bases and J shed 6 bases, with 12 bases lying between them. The CDR3 region has the DNA TGCGCCAGCAGCCAAGAATCTCGGGGGAGCGAGCAGTACTTC. The encoded protein is CASSQESRGSEQYF.

V and J are TRBV7-2 and TRBJ1-2, with D maybe TRBD1 (5 bases). Trimming took 5 bases from V and 2 from J, leaving 9 bases between them. Looked up from germline, CDR1 is SGHTA and CDR2 is FQGNSA. The length of the CDR3 is 13 residues. The CDR3 DNA is TGTGCCAGCAGCGGGGCGCAGAACTATGGCTACACCTTC. The encoded protein is CASSGAQNYGYTF.

The CDR3 loop reads CASSPQGARRIAFF. CDR3 DNA: TGTGCCAGCAGCCCGCAGGGGGCGCGGCGGATCGCTTTCTTT. V usage is TRBV6-5 and J usage is TRBJ1-1; 8 bases map to TRBD1. The V gene end was trimmed by 6 bases and the J gene end by 11 bases; junction bases not matched to a gene: 14. The V gene's germline CDR1 is MNHEY and CDR2 SVGAGI. CDR3 size: 14 residues.

This sequence joins TRBV28 and TRBJ2-7; tentative D call: TRBD1 (6 bases). Germline CDR1 MDHEN, CDR2 SYDVKM. Trimming pared 5 bases from V and 0 bases from J, leaving 11 bases between. The CDR3 length is 14 residues. CDR3 DNA: TGTGCCAGCAGTGGATGGACAGTCTCCTACGAGCAGTACTTC. Its translation: CASSGWTVSYEQYF.

J is TRBJ1-1 and V is TRBV5-1, with TRBD1 identical over 10 bases. J lost 5 bases, V lost 4 bases, and 8 bases had no gene match. CDR3 size: 15 residues. The germline CDR1 and CDR2 sequences are SGHRS and YFSETQ. The CDR3 is CASSDGTGAGTEAFF. The CDR3 nucleotides are TGCGCCAGCAGCGACGGGACAGGGGCGGGTACTGAAGCTTTCTTT.

The chain joins TRBV7-9 to TRBJ2-5; D is undetermined. Deletions cut 6 bases from V and 2 bases from J, with 10 bases between. The CDR3 has 13 amino acids. Germline values: CDR1 SEHNR, CDR2 FQNEAQ (reference sequence). The CDR3 coding sequence is TGTGCCAGCAGAGGTGCCGGGCAAGAGACCCAGTACTTC. It encodes CASRGAGQETQYF.

V usage is TRBV6-6 and J usage is TRBJ2-7; 9 bases are a match to TRBD2. Germline loops: CDR1 MNHNY, CDR2 SVGAGI (reference sequence). CDR3 size: 16 residues. V gave up 0 bases and J gave up 9 bases; unmatched junction bases: 12. The CDR3 DNA follows: TGTGCCAGCAGTTACTCGGTCCTAGCGGGACCGGACGGGCAGTACTTC. Translated, it gives CASSYSVLAGPDGQYF.

The chain recombines TRBV10-3 with TRBJ1-5; D gene ambiguous. CDR3 length equals 12 residues. Germline CDR1 reads ENHRY; CDR2 reads SYGVKD. V was clipped by 2 bases and J by 6 bases, with 5 bases between them. The CDR3 nucleotides are TGTGCCATCAGTGAGCCCGGTCAGCCCCAGCATTTT. This translates into CAISEPGQPQHF.

The chain recombines TRBV19 with TRBJ1-3; D ambiguous. The germline V gene encodes CDR1 LNHDA and CDR2 SQIVND (reference sequence). The ends were cut back, 5 bases at V and 1 base at J, with 24 bases in the middle. The length of the CDR3 is 19 residues. Written as DNA, the CDR3 is TGTGCCAGTAGTCCCGTCCCAATAACTCTGGTGTTATCTGGAAACACCATATATTTT. Amino acids: CASSPVPITLVLSGNTIYF.

The chain employs TRBV10-3 and TRBJ1-2; 12 bases map to TRBD1. The CDR3 covers 12 residues. Germline CDR1 reads ENHRY; CDR2 reads SYGVKD. The V and J ends lost 8 bases and 7 bases, in that order; junction bases with no gene match: 2. The CDR3 sequence: CAIGTGGTGYTF. The CDR3 nucleotides read TGTGCCATCGGGACAGGGGGCACTGGCTACACCTTC.

This chain connects TRBV27 to TRBJ2-7; no definite D call. Per the germline V gene, CDR1 is MNHEY and CDR2 is SMNVEV (reference sequence). Trimming left V 9 bases short and J 2 bases short, with 23 bases between. CDR3 length equals 16 residues. The CDR3 spells CASQVRFATWAYEQYF. The CDR3 DNA follows: TGTGCCAGTCAGGTTCGTTTCGCGACGTGGGCCTACGAGCAGTACTTC.

The chain combines TRBV10-3 with TRBJ2-7, with D unresolved. In germline, CDR1 is ENHRY, CDR2 SYGVKD. This CDR3 has 12 amino acids. Trimming took off 4 bases at V and 3 bases at J, with 7 bases between the two ends. CDR3 residues: CAISAASYEQYF. CDR3 bases: TGTGCCATCAGTGCAGCGAGCTACGAGCAGTACTTC.

The chain links TRBV9 to TRBJ2-7, with D perhaps matching TRBD2 (6 bases). The CDR3 has 14 residues. The germline gives CDR1 SGDLS, CDR2 YYNGEE. Trimming removed 0 bases from V and 2 bases from J, with 9 bases in between. CDR3 amino acids: CASSVGEAPYEQYF. Written as DNA, the CDR3 is TGTGCCAGCAGCGTAGGGGAGGCCCCCTACGAGCAGTACTTC.

The chain has TRBV4-1 and TRBJ2-2; 10 nucleotides align to TRBD2. The CDR3 is 18 residues long. V shed 3 bases, J shed 1 base, and the junction held 8 bases outside the gene matches. CDR1 is MGHRA, CDR2 YSYEKL, per germline. The CDR3 nucleotides are TGCGCCAGCAGCCAGGAGGGACTAGCGATCGAGAACACCGGGGAGCTGTTTTTT. As protein: CASSQEGLAIENTGELFF.

This chain links TRBV7-2 with TRBJ2-5; 8 bases agree with TRBD2. J gave up 4 bases and V 3 bases, and 7 bases lay outside the gene matches. Germline lookup yields CDR1 SGHTA and CDR2 FQGNSA. This CDR3 is 15 amino acids long. Here the CDR3 reads CASSFGTSHGETQYF. The CDR3 region has the DNA TGTGCCAGCAGCTTTGGGACTAGTCATGGAGAGACCCAGTACTTC.

This sequence joins TRBV7-2 and TRBJ2-2; no clear D. The CDR3 contains 16 residues. Germline assignment: CDR1 SGHTA and CDR2 FQGNSA. The ends were cut back, 4 bases at V and 2 bases at J, with 14 bases in the middle. In nucleotides, the CDR3 is TGTGCCAGCAGCTCCCCAAGCCGGGTTAACACCGGGGAGCTGTTTTTT. Its translation is CASSSPSRVNTGELFF. The full variable domain, rest sourced from reference TRBV7-2 and TRBJ2-2, is GAGVSQSPSNKVTEKGKDVELRCDPISGHTALYWYRQSLGQGLEFLIYFQGNSAPDKSGLPSDRFSAERTGGSVSTLTIQRTQQEDSAVYLCASSSPSRVNTGELFFGEGSRLTVL.

The chain uses TRBV6-4 and TRBJ2-1, with D unclear. The CDR3 sequence is 9 residues long. The germline V gene encodes CDR1 MRHNA and CDR2 SNTAGT. The germline V and J ends were trimmed by 6 bases and 14 bases, with 8 bases remaining between them. The CDR3 region is CASSQMEFF. CDR3 nucleotide sequence: TGTGCCAGCAGCCAGATGGAGTTCTTC.

The rearrangement uses TRBV9 and TRBJ1-1; TRBD1 matches 9 bases. The CDR3 totals 15 residues. J was trimmed by 2 bases and V by 4 bases; bases with no gene match: 6. Germline V gene data show CDR1 as SGDLS and CDR2 as YYNGEE. The CDR3 DNA reads TGTGCCAGCAGCTCACCACAGGGGGCTAACACTGAAGCTTTCTTT. This encodes CASSSPQGANTEAFF.

V is TRBV30 and J is TRBJ2-3, with 10 bases identical to TRBD2. This CDR3 spans 16 amino acids. V lost 4 bases, J lost 2 bases, and 9 bases stayed unmatched. Looked up from germline, CDR1 is GTSNPN and CDR2 is SVGIG (reference sequence). The CDR3 DNA reads as TGTGCCTGGACTTTAGGGACTAGCGCATCCACAGATACGCAGTATTTT. Its translation: CAWTLGTSASTDTQYF.

The chain couples TRBV7-9 to TRBJ2-2; D remains unclear. Trimming pared 2 bases from V and 8 bases from J, leaving 18 bases between. Germline V gene lookup returns CDR1 SEHNR and CDR2 FQNEAQ (reference sequence). The CDR3 totals 16 residues. Written as DNA, the CDR3 is TGTGCCAGCAGCTTAAGTTGGCAGGTGGATAAGGGGGAGCTGTTTTTT. Translated, it gives CASSLSWQVDKGELFF.

J is TRBJ1-1 and V is TRBV4-3; TRBD1 might be the D (6 bases). With 0 bases removed from V and 3 bases from J, the gap between germline ends came to 20 bases. The germline V gene has CDR1 LGHNA and CDR2 YSLEER. The CDR3 has 18 amino acids. The CDR3: CASSQDSVIQGGDTEAFF. CDR3 DNA: TGCGCCAGCAGCCAAGATAGTGTTATACAGGGAGGGGACACTGAAGCTTTCTTT.

V gene TRBV18 combines with J gene TRBJ2-4; no definite D call. Trimming took 0 bases from V and 0 from J, leaving 15 bases between them. The CDR3 is 18 residues long. Germline CDR1 is KGHSH and CDR2 is LQKENI. The CDR3, as DNA: TGTGCCAGCTCACCACCCCTCCGGCTAGTGCTAGCCAAAAACATTCAGTACTTC. This translates into CASSPPLRLVLAKNIQYF.

The chain has TRBV5-4 and TRBJ2-7, with TRBD1 matching 8 bases. The ends lost 3 bases at V and 3 bases at J; junction bases unmatched: 5. Germline values: CDR1 SGHNT, CDR2 YYREEE (reference sequence). The CDR3 is 14 residues long. In DNA form, the CDR3 reads TGTGCCAGCAGCTACGACAGGGGAGGCTACGAGCAGTACTTC. It is translated as CASSYDRGGYEQYF.

The J gene is TRBJ2-7, the V gene TRBV28; possible D gene TRBD2, 6 bases. The V gene lost 6 bases and the J gene lost 3 bases, with 15 bases spanning the gap. Germline-derived CDR1 and CDR2 are MDHEN and SYDVKM. The CDR3 runs 14 residues. The CDR3 loop reads CASSPGEASYEQYF. For the CDR3, the DNA is TGTGCCAGCAGCCCCGGGGAGGCCAGCTACGAGCAGTACTTC.

This chain connects TRBV5-5 to TRBJ2-2, with D perhaps TRBD1 (6 bases). This CDR3 has 17 residues. Trimming shortened V by 0 bases and J by 3 bases, and 15 bases separated the two germline ends. CDR1 is SGHKS and CDR2 is YYEKEE in the germline V gene (reference sequence). CDR3 amino acids: CASSLVPGVGDTGELFF. The DNA of the CDR3 is TGTGCCAGCAGCTTGGTGCCAGGGGTCGGTGACACCGGGGAGCTGTTTTTT.

V gene TRBV7-9 combines with J gene TRBJ2-5, with a possible D match to TRBD1 (6 bases). The germline V gene encodes CDR1 SEHNR and CDR2 FQNEAQ (reference sequence). The ends were cut back, 2 bases at V and 1 base at J, with 11 bases in the middle. CDR3 length: 15 amino acids. CDR3 residues: CASSLFDRPQETQYF. The CDR3 DNA reads as TGTGCCAGCAGCTTATTCGACAGGCCCCAAGAGACCCAGTACTTC.